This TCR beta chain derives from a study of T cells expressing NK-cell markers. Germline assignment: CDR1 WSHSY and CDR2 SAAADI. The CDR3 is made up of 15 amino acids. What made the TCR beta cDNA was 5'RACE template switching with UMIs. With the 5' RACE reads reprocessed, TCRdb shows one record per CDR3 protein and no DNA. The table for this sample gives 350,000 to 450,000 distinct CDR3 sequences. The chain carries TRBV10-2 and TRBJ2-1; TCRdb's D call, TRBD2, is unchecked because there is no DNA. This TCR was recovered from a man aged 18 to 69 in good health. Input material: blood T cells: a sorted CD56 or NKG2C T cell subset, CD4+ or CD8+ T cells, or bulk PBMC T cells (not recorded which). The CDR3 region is CASRGLAGVYNEQFF.